This record looks at one TCR beta chain sequence and its context. Its antigen is unidentified. This CDR3 contains 17 residues. The V end was cut by 2 bases, the J end by 4 bases, with 21 bases between. The V gene's germline CDR1 is MDHEN and CDR2 SYDVKM. TCRdb redid the calling of the reads with MiXCR, one entry per CDR3 protein. The table includes roughly 150,000 distinct CDR3 sequences, around 30% detected once. The sample originates from a study of T cell repertoires in cytomegalovirus infection. In the study overall: Both recently identified HLA-C-restricted and well-studied HLA-B-restricted CMV epitopes were used in the study. Carrying CMV and the relevant HLA type showed in public TCR beta signatures.

The sequence was collected from a human donor in good health (CMV status not recorded). Some clones in this sample may be carry-over from other donors' samples. The chain uses TRBV28 and TRBJ2-7; TRBD1 or TRBD2 may be the D gene (5 bases each). The source was CD8+ T cells from cultured PBMCs, collected from culture after CMV antigen stimulation. CDR3 sequence reads: CASSLHPWDPPRYEQYF. The CDR3 DNA is TGTGCCAGCAGTTTACACCCCTGGGACCCACCGAGGTACGAGCAGTACTTC.